The clone carrying this T cell receptor (beta chain) was recorded at least ten times. Among the hyperthyroidism patients, all were newly diagnosed, aged 18 to 65, with under 2 months' duration. CDR3 length equals 17 residues. Germline assignment: CDR1 MRHNA and CDR2 SNTAGT. The J segment lost 4 bases and the V segment lost 6 bases, leaving 9 bases of the junction unmatched. The sample originates from a study of Graves' ophthalmopathy and Graves' hyperthyroidism. CDR3 regions of TCR beta were amplified from RNA transcripts. Investigators did first-round RT-PCR with HTBI primers, then second-round multiplex PCR. MiXCR was run by TCRdb on the multiplex PCR reads, yielding one entry per CDR3 protein. The sample has 400,000 to 450,000 distinct CDR3 sequences; 20% to 25% are singletons.

The source material was peripheral blood. The genes are TRBV6-4 and TRBJ2-2; 12 bases agree with TRBD2. This receptor was obtained from a young woman with stable Graves' hyperthyroidism. DNA for the CDR3: TGTGCCAGCAGAATCTCTAGCGGGAGGGCAGGCACCGGGGAGCTGTTTTTT. It specifies CASRISSGRAGTGELFF.